Listed below are T cell receptor beta chains from one sample, sequenced in a study of blood T cell repertoires in COVID-19. Generated by immunoSEQ multiplex PCR, the TCRdb table keeps only in-frame clones and is missing some. The profile shows 30,000 or so clones, about nine tenths of them singletons. Sequencing was performed on peripheral blood. The receptor set was obtained from a human donor with active COVID-19. The donor label of this sample is uncertain. Each CDR3 is given with its conserved first and last residue. D genes are given only for firm matches. The listing skips clone size in some rows; elsewhere it reads once, few, many or a size class.

j_call,clone_size,v_call,d_call,cdr3_aa,cdr3_nt
TRBJ2-5,NA,TRBV4-2,TRBD2,CASSGISVAGGETQYF,TGTGCCAGCAGCGGCATATCGGTAGCGGGAGGAGAGACCCAGTACTTC
TRBJ2-1,once,TRBV2,NA,CASRVRGGYNEQFF,TGTGCCAGCAGGGTCCGGGGAGGATACAATGAGCAGTTCTTC
TRBJ2-7,once,TRBV9,NA,CASSDGGTVQYF,TGTGCCAGCAGCGACGGAGGGACAGTCCAGTACTTC
TRBJ1-3,once,TRBV4-3,NA,CASSQVLRSSRGFAGNTIYF,TGCGCCAGCAGCCAAGTCTTACGGTCATCTCGGGGTTTCGCTGGAAACACCATATATTTT
TRBJ2-5,NA,TRBV19,NA,CASSPGGETQYF,TGTGCCAGTAGTCCGGGTGGGGAGACCCAGTACTTC
TRBJ2-5,NA,TRBV12-3/TRBV12-4,TRBD1,CASRGTGRETQYF,TGTGCCAGCAGGGGGACAGGGCGGGAGACCCAGTACTTC
TRBJ2-3,NA,TRBV7-3,TRBD2,CASSFSSGGTDTQYF,TGTGCCAGCAGCTTTTCTAGCGGGGGGACAGATACGCAGTATTTT
TRBJ2-7,NA,TRBV12-5,TRBD1,CASGLTLTGRDEQYF,TGTGCTAGTGGTTTGACGTTGACAGGGCGGGACGAGCAGTACTTC
TRBJ2-3,NA,TRBV6-2/TRBV6-3,TRBD2,CASSSLGLAGRTQYF,TGTGCCAGCAGTTCCCTCGGACTAGCGGGACGAACGCAGTATTTT
TRBJ2-1,NA,TRBV7-6,NA,CASSLAGLQNEQFF,TGTGCCAGCAGCCTGGCAGGGCTGCAGAATGAGCAGTTCTTC
TRBJ2-4,NA,TRBV18,NA,CASSPAVTDIAKNIQYF,TGTGCCAGCTCACCTGCGGTAACCGATATAGCCAAAAACATTCAGTACTTC
TRBJ2-3,once,TRBV9,TRBD2,CASSWTSGGSTDTQYF,TGTGCCAGCTCGTGGACTAGCGGGGGGAGCACAGATACGCAGTATTTT
TRBJ1-4,NA,TRBV27,TRBD1,CASRTAGTGYEKLFF,TGTGCCAGCAGGACTGCTGGGACAGGGTATGAAAAACTGTTTTTT
TRBJ2-1,NA,TRBV7-9,NA,CASSFGTGEQFF,TGTGCCAGCAGCTTTGGTACGGGGGAGCAGTTCTTC
TRBJ2-5,NA,TRBV2,NA,CASTLLGGAQETQYF,TGTGCCAGCACCCTCTTGGGGGGGGCTCAAGAGACCCAGTACTTC
TRBJ2-7,NA,TRBV28,NA,CASTTTTRYEQYF,TGTGCCAGCACAACTACTACAAGATACGAGCAGTACTTC
TRBJ2-5,NA,TRBV3-1/TRBV3-2,NA,CASSQDRNRVQETQYF,TGTGCCAGCAGCCAAGATAGGAACAGGGTGCAAGAGACCCAGTACTTC
TRBJ2-7,NA,TRBV5-1,TRBD1,CASSFLGQGAYEQYF,TGCGCCAGCAGCTTTTTGGGACAGGGGGCCTACGAGCAGTACTTC
TRBJ2-1,NA,TRBV2,NA,CASSDDSSYNEQFF,TGTGCCAGCAGCGATGATAGCTCCTACAATGAGCAGTTCTTC
TRBJ1-1,NA,TRBV13,NA,CASSFRGMNTEAFF,TGTGCCAGCAGCTTCAGGGGTATGAACACTGAAGCTTTCTTT
TRBJ2-7,NA,TRBV6-5,NA,CASRGRGYEQYF,TGTGCCAGCAGGGGCAGGGGCTACGAGCAGTACTTC
TRBJ2-3,NA,TRBV11-1,TRBD1,CASSSLQGDTQYF,TGTGCCAGCAGCTCCCTACAGGGGGATACGCAGTATTTT
TRBJ1-1,NA,TRBV9,NA,CASSADSNTEAFF,TGTGCCAGCAGCGCCGACAGTAACACTGAAGCTTTCTTT
TRBJ2-2,NA,TRBV5-1,NA,CASSQSMGGIANTGELFF,TGCGCCAGCAGCCAGAGCATGGGGGGAATCGCGAACACCGGGGAGCTGTTTTTT
TRBJ1-6,NA,TRBV19,NA,CASSPLGGASSYNSPLHF,TGTGCCAGTAGTCCCCTTGGGGGGGCCAGCTCCTATAATTCACCCCTCCACTTT
TRBJ2-7,few,TRBV7-9,NA,CASSLAAGPYEQYF,TGTGCCAGCAGCTTAGCGGCAGGCCCCTACGAGCAGTACTTC
TRBJ2-7,NA,TRBV19,NA,CASSPEDSLNEQYF,TGTGCCAGTAGTCCTGAGGACAGTCTCAACGAGCAGTACTTC
TRBJ1-1,NA,TRBV10-3,NA,CAISSSNVLQTEAFF,TGTGCCATCAGTTCCTCTAATGTACTTCAAACTGAAGCTTTCTTT
TRBJ2-5,NA,TRBV7-2,TRBD1,CASSSSGTGGDDETQYF,TGTGCCAGCAGCTCCTCGGGGACAGGGGGTGATGATGAGACCCAGTACTTC
TRBJ1-3,once,TRBV10-3,NA,CAISESFGRLSGNTIYF,TGTGCCATCAGTGAGTCGTTTGGCCGCCTCTCTGGAAACACCATATATTTT
TRBJ1-1,NA,TRBV15,NA,CATSRARNTEAFF,TGTGCCACCAGCAGAGCCCGGAACACTGAAGCTTTCTTT
TRBJ2-3,NA,TRBV29-1,NA,CSVAPSGSSTDTQYF,TGCAGCGTCGCTCCCTCGGGTTCTAGCACAGATACGCAGTATTTT
TRBJ2-7,NA,TRBV12-5,TRBD2,CASGLAGRGNEQYF,TGTGCTAGTGGTTTGGCGGGGAGGGGTAACGAGCAGTACTTC
TRBJ1-5,once,TRBV6-1,NA,CASSDGQGILGQPQHF,TGTGCCAGCAGTGACGGTCAGGGGATTTTAGGACAGCCCCAGCATTTT
TRBJ2-2,NA,TRBV19,NA,CASSIDHTNTGELFF,TGTGCCAGTAGTATAGATCACACGAACACCGGGGAGCTGTTTTTT
TRBJ2-7,NA,TRBV3-1/TRBV3-2,NA,CASSYAGEQYF,TGTGCCAGCAGCTACGCGGGGGAGCAGTACTTC
TRBJ1-4,NA,TRBV2,TRBD1,CASSRGTANEKLFF,TGTGCCAGCAGTAGGGGGACAGCTAATGAAAAACTGTTTTTT
TRBJ2-1,NA,TRBV5-1,TRBD2,CASSPGGLAGARNEQFF,TGCGCCAGCAGCCCTGGGGGCCTAGCGGGAGCTAGAAATGAGCAGTTCTTC
TRBJ1-2,once,TRBV5-4,TRBD1,CASSQRTGAVNYGYTF,TGTGCCAGCAGCCAGCGGACAGGGGCGGTTAACTATGGCTACACCTTC
TRBJ1-1,NA,TRBV5-5,TRBD1,CASSSRDSNTEAFF,TGTGCCAGCAGCTCCCGGGACAGTAACACTGAAGCTTTCTTT
TRBJ2-5,NA,TRBV3-1/TRBV3-2,TRBD2,CASSSSTSGGAKTQYF,TGTGCCAGCAGCTCATCCACTAGCGGGGGGGCCAAGACCCAGTACTTC